The next 31 T cell receptor beta chains were all read from a single sample in a study of T cell repertoires in cytomegalovirus infection. A single record per CDR3 protein comes from TCRdb applying MiXCR to the reads. The profile shows a few hundred thousand distinct CDR3 sequences, 22% of them singletons. The source material was CD8+ T cells from PBMCs. The receptors were gathered from a human donor in good health (CMV status not recorded). Some clones in this sample may be carry-over from other donors' samples.

In its sample, this clonotype was seen many times. The rearrangement joins TRBV12-3 or TRBV12-4 to TRBJ1-5, with D tentatively TRBD1 (5 bases). V lost 1 base and J lost 2, with 12 bases in between. The CDR3 covers 16 residues. CDR3 coding DNA: TGTGCCAGCAGTTTAGATGGGGGGAGAGGCAATCAGCCCCAGCATTTT. It translates to CASSLDGGRGNQPQHF.

This clonotype was found many times. The chain recombines TRBV7-9 with TRBJ2-2; D gene ambiguous. Germline V gene lookup returns CDR1 SEHNR and CDR2 FQNEAQ (reference sequence). Trimming left V 2 bases short and J 4 bases short, with 8 bases between. There are 14 residues in the CDR3. The CDR3 DNA follows: TGTGCCAGCAGCTTATGGCAGAGCACCGGGGAGCTGTTTTTT. Translating gives CASSLWQSTGELFF.

This clonotype has more than one count but fewer than ten. DNA of the CDR3: TGTGCCAGCAGCCCAGGCAGGATCGATCAGCCCCAGCATTTT. The encoded protein is CASSPGRIDQPQHF. This chain connects TRBV7-8 to TRBJ1-5; no clear D. Trimming took 5 bases from V and 5 from J, leaving 13 bases between them. The CDR3 has 14 amino acids. The germline V gene has CDR1 SGHVS and CDR2 FQNEAQ.

This clonotype was observed at least ten times. At one end the junction does not follow the germline gene, possibly because of a read error. The V gene is TRBV7-2, the J gene TRBJ1-1; D gene ambiguous. The CDR3 totals 13 residues. Germline V CDR1 and CDR2: SGHTA, FQGNSA. DNA for the CDR3: TGTGCCAGCAGCTTAGTAGGGAACCCTGAAGCTTTCTTT. Its translation is CASSLVGNPEAFF.

This clonotype was recorded many times. The CDR3 DNA is TGTGCCAGCAGCTTAGCGGTAGGGGGGGCCGGCAATGAGCAGTTCTTC. Its protein is CASSLAVGGAGNEQFF. The rearrangement joins TRBV7-2 to TRBJ2-1; D is perhaps TRBD2 (7 bases). The CDR3 is 16 amino acids. Trimming took 0 bases from V and 6 from J, leaving 15 bases between them. The germline V gene encodes CDR1 SGHTA and CDR2 FQGNSA.

V gene TRBV7-6 combines with J gene TRBJ2-7, with 9 bases aligning to TRBD1. Germline-derived CDR1 and CDR2 are SGHVS and FNYEAQ. V lost 3 bases to trimming and J lost 3 bases; unmatched junction nucleotides: 6. This CDR3 region has 15 residues. CDR3: CASSFRQGDYYEQYF. The CDR3 coding sequence is TGTGCCAGCAGCTTCCGACAGGGGGACTACTACGAGCAGTACTTC. Together with reference TRBV7-6 and TRBJ2-7, the CDR3 gives the full variable domain: GAGVSQSPRYKVTKRGQDVALRCDPISGHVSLYWYRQALGQGPEFLTYFNYEAQQDKSGLPNDRFSAERPEGSISTLTIQRTEQRDSAMYRCASSFRQGDYYEQYFGPGTRLTVT.

This clonotype was observed many times. Here the CDR3 DNA reads TGTGCCAGCAGTTCAACAGGGATCACTGAAGCTTTCTTT. Residues: CASSSTGITEAFF. The chain links TRBV28 to TRBJ1-1, with D maybe TRBD1 (6 bases). This CDR3 is built from 13 residues. CDR1 is MDHEN, CDR2 SYDVKM, per germline. Deletions cut 4 bases from V and 4 bases from J, with 10 bases between. Filled out from reference TRBV28 and TRBJ1-1, the complete variable domain reads DVKVTQSSRYLVKRTGEKVFLECVQDMDHENMFWYRQDPGLGLRLIYFSYDVKMKEKGDIPEGYSVSREKKERFSLILESASTNQTSMYLCASSSTGITEAFFGQGTRLTVV.

The chain is built from TRBV28 and TRBJ2-2; 7 bases align to TRBD1. The CDR3 consists of 15 residues. Germline-derived CDR1 and CDR2 are MDHEN and SYDVKM. The V segment lost 5 bases and the J segment 1 base; nucleotides outside the gene matches: 4. CDR3: CASSDRELNTGELFF. The CDR3 bases are TGTGCCAGCAGTGACAGGGAGCTGAACACCGGGGAGCTGTTTTTT.

This clonotype was seen repeatedly, ten times or more. The chain links TRBV7-6 to TRBJ2-5, with D tentatively TRBD2 (6 bases). The CDR3 covers 15 residues. Trimming removed 4 bases at V and 3 bases at J, with 15 bases between. Germline assignment: CDR1 SGHVS and CDR2 FNYEAQ. The CDR3 spells CASSSGPGGKETQYF. DNA for the CDR3: TGTGCCAGCAGCTCCGGCCCTGGAGGGAAAGAGACCCAGTACTTC.

This clonotype has ten or more counts. The chain is built from TRBV10-3 and TRBJ2-2; D is unclear. Trimming left V 1 base short and J 0 bases short, with 9 bases between. Germline V gives CDR1 ENHRY, CDR2 SYGVKD. The length of the CDR3 is 16 residues. As DNA, the CDR3 is TGTGCCATCAGTGAGTGGAACAGACCGAACACCGGGGAGCTGTTTTTT. Its translation: CAISEWNRPNTGELFF.

The sample holds a few counts of this clonotype. The chain couples TRBV20-1 to TRBJ2-6; 9 bases map to TRBD1. J lost 3 bases, V lost 7 bases, and 10 bases had no gene match. This CDR3 contains 16 residues. CDR1 DFQATT and CDR2 SNEGSKA come from the germline V gene (reference sequence). CDR3 bases: TGCAGTGTTTGGGACAGGGTCTTCAGTGGGGCCAACGTCCTGACTTTC. Its protein is CSVWDRVFSGANVLTF.

This clonotype was recorded many times. This sequence joins TRBV19 and TRBJ1-1, with 9 bases aligning to TRBD1. Germline assignment: CDR1 LNHDA and CDR2 SQIVND (reference sequence). The CDR3 is 15 amino acids. V shed 3 bases, J shed 3 bases, and the junction held 5 bases outside the gene matches. The CDR3 loop is CASSISDRGYTEAFF. Here the CDR3 DNA reads TGTGCCAGTAGTATTTCAGACAGGGGGTACACTGAAGCTTTCTTT.

The chain carries TRBV20-1 and TRBJ2-2; D possibly uses TRBD1 or TRBD2 (5 bases each). The V end lost 6 bases, the J end lost 8 bases, and 25 bases lay between the germline ends. The length of the CDR3 is 16 residues. The germline V gene has CDR1 DFQATT and CDR2 SNEGSKA (reference sequence). CDR3 protein: CSARPSRDPAAGELFF. CDR3 bases: TGCAGTGCCAGACCTTCGAGGGACCCCGCCGCGGGGGAGCTGTTTTTT.

The V and J genes are TRBV13 and TRBJ2-5; 9 bases agree with TRBD2. Germline-derived CDR1 and CDR2 are PRHDT and FYEKMQ (reference sequence). The trim removed 1 base at V and 5 bases at J, leaving 8 bases unmatched. The CDR3 length is 16 residues. The CDR3 DNA sequence: TGTGCCAGCAGCTTAGCCGGCGGGGGGGCCGCGGAGACCCAGTACTTC. It codes for CASSLAGGGAAETQYF.

This clonotype occurred a few times. J is TRBJ1-1 and V is TRBV5-5; a weak D match, TRBD1 (5 bases). Trimming cost V 4 bases and J 1 base, with 14 bases left between them. CDR1 and CDR2 (germline): SGHKS, YYEKEE (reference sequence). This CDR3 is 15 amino acids long. DNA of the CDR3: TGTGCCAGCAGCATCCAGGGTTTACAGAACACTGAAGCTTTCTTT. Translating gives CASSIQGLQNTEAFF.

This clonotype was seen a handful of times. The chain combines TRBV29-1 with TRBJ1-1; D call uncertain. In germline, CDR1 is SQVTM, CDR2 ANQGSEA. Trimming took off 5 bases at V and 0 bases at J, with 13 bases between the two ends. The CDR3 has 14 amino acids. In DNA form, the CDR3 reads TGCAGCGTTCCTCTAGGACTGCTGAACACTGAAGCTTTCTTT. It translates to CSVPLGLLNTEAFF.

As concerns this clonotype: Given a much more abundant clone one base away, this may be a read error. The chain recombines TRBV7-2 with TRBJ2-1; D possibly matches TRBD1 or TRBD2 (5 bases each). The V gene's germline CDR1 is SGHTA and CDR2 FQGNSA. Trimming left V 5 bases short and J 3 bases short, with 17 bases between. The CDR3 covers 16 residues. The CDR3 sequence: CASSGARDRIYNEQFF. For the CDR3, the DNA is TGTGCCAGCAGCGGGGCCAGGGACCGAATCTACAATGAGCAGTTCTTC.

This clonotype turned up a few times. The V and J genes are TRBV19 and TRBJ2-1, with 9 bases that match TRBD2. The CDR3 is 15 amino acids. V lost 4 bases and J lost 9; bases outside the gene matches: 10. Germline V gene sequence: CDR1 LNHDA, CDR2 SQIVND (reference sequence). CDR3 coding DNA: TGTGCCAGTAGTACCGCGGGGGGGGGGGATAGTGAGCAGTTCTTC. This translates into CASSTAGGGDSEQFF.

This chain joins TRBV7-2 and TRBJ2-5, with TRBD2 identical over 9 bases. Losses at the gene ends were 5 bases for V and 5 bases for J; bases not matched to a gene: 12. The CDR3 has 16 amino acids. Germline V gene sequence: CDR1 SGHTA, CDR2 FQGNSA. CDR3 sequence reads: CASSPDLRGGTETQYF. CDR3 nucleotides: TGTGCCAGCAGCCCCGACTTGCGGGGGGGGACGGAGACCCAGTACTTC. The whole variable domain, filled in from reference TRBV7-2 and TRBJ2-5, reads GAGVSQSPSNKVTEKGKDVELRCDPISGHTALYWYRQSLGQGLEFLIYFQGNSAPDKSGLPSDRFSAERTGGSVSTLTIQRTQQEDSAVYLCASSPDLRGGTETQYFGPGTRLLVL.

This clonotype has a count of ten or more. The rearrangement links TRBV7-8 to TRBJ1-1, with 7 bases fitting TRBD1. Trimming took 0 bases from V and 0 from J; bases not matched to a gene: 10. This CDR3 spans 18 amino acids. Germline V gene data show CDR1 as SGHVS and CDR2 as FQNEAQ. CDR3 DNA: TGTGCCAGCAGCTTAGCGCACCCCAGGGGGATGGTGAACACTGAAGCTTTCTTT. This codes for CASSLAHPRGMVNTEAFF.

V and J are TRBV28 and TRBJ2-1; TRBD1 might be the D (8 bases). V was trimmed by 1 base and J by 6 bases, leaving 13 bases between them. This CDR3 is built from 15 residues. Germline V gene data show CDR1 as MDHEN and CDR2 as SYDVKM. The CDR3 DNA follows: TGTGCCAGCAGTTTATACACAGGGGGGGGCAATGAGCAGTTCTTC. Its translation is CASSLYTGGGNEQFF.

The chain combines TRBV27 with TRBJ2-1; TRBD2 agrees at 7 bases. V lost 7 bases to trimming and J lost 7 bases; unmatched junction nucleotides: 4. The CDR3 covers 12 residues. CDR1 is MNHEY, CDR2 SMNVEV, per germline (reference sequence). The CDR3 DNA follows: TGTGCCAGCACCCACGGGGGGAATGAGCAGTTCTTC. Its protein product is CASTHGGNEQFF.

A few counts support this clonotype. The rearrangement uses TRBV20-1 and TRBJ2-7; 8 bases match TRBD2. Trimming at V came to 4 bases and at J to 6 bases, leaving 8 bases not matched to a gene. CDR1 and CDR2 from the germline V gene are DFQATT and SNEGSKA (reference sequence). The CDR3 runs 13 residues. CDR3 amino acids: CSATPGGPSEQYF. The CDR3 DNA is TGCAGTGCTACCCCGGGGGGGCCGAGCGAGCAGTACTTC.

This clonotype came up a few times. The rearrangement links TRBV20-1 to TRBJ1-1; D is undetermined. This CDR3 is built from 13 residues. Germline CDR1 and CDR2: DFQATT and SNEGSKA (reference sequence). V lost 0 bases to trimming and J lost 1 base, with 6 bases between them. In DNA, the CDR3 is TGCAGTGCTAGAGACCCCGGGAACACTGAAGCTTTCTTT. Amino acid sequence: CSARDPGNTEAFF.

The chain couples TRBV11-2 to TRBJ1-1; 8 nucleotides agree with TRBD1. The J segment lost 4 bases and the V segment lost 1 base, leaving 5 bases of the junction unmatched. The CDR3 runs 15 residues. CDR1 and CDR2 from the germline V gene are SGHAT and FQNNGV. CDR3 DNA sequence: TGTGCCAGCAGCTTAGGGACAGGGTGGACCACTGAAGCTTTCTTT. Amino acids: CASSLGTGWTTEAFF.

This clonotype was counted between two and nine times. The chain's CDR3 is CASSPGRTGELFF. The CDR3 DNA reads as TGTGCCAGCAGCCCAGGGAGGACCGGGGAGCTGTTTTTT. The chain employs TRBV6-2 or TRBV6-3 and TRBJ2-2, with D possibly being TRBD2 (6 bases). The germline V gene encodes CDR1 MNHEY and CDR2 SVGEGT. There are 13 residues in the CDR3. Trimming shortened V by 6 bases and J by 5 bases, and 10 bases separated the two germline ends.

DNA for the CDR3: TGTGCCAGCAGTGGAGGGAGAAACACTGAAGCTTTCTTT. The encoded protein is CASSGGRNTEAFF. The chain is built from TRBV2 and TRBJ1-1; D gene ambiguous. V lost 4 bases and J 2 bases, leaving 8 bases between the germline ends. CDR3 length equals 13 residues. In germline, CDR1 is SNHLY, CDR2 FYNNEI.

The chain combines TRBV28 with TRBJ2-7, with 7 bases that match TRBD1. The CDR3 is made up of 14 amino acids. Germline values: CDR1 MDHEN, CDR2 SYDVKM. V shed 6 bases, J shed 1 base, and the junction held 6 bases outside the gene matches. This CDR3 reads CASSDPGQSYEQYF. CDR3 nucleotides: TGTGCCAGCAGCGATCCGGGACAGTCCTACGAGCAGTACTTC.

V gene TRBV15 combines with J gene TRBJ2-3; the D gene is possibly TRBD1 (6 bases). The germline gives CDR1 LNHNV, CDR2 YYDKDF (reference sequence). CDR3 size: 14 residues. Trimming removed 4 bases from V and 8 bases from J, with 16 bases in between. The CDR3 region is CATSIGQIPGTQYF. For the CDR3, the DNA is TGTGCCACCAGCATTGGACAGATCCCAGGTACGCAGTATTTT.

This clonotype was found many times. V and J are TRBV7-2 and TRBJ1-1; D gene ambiguous. The CDR3 is 14 residues long. Germline V lookup: CDR1 SGHTA, CDR2 FQGNSA. Deletions cut 4 bases from V and 1 base from J, with 10 bases between. The CDR3 region has the DNA TGTGCCAGCAGCTATGGGATGGCGAACACTGAAGCTTTCTTT. Translating it yields CASSYGMANTEAFF.

This clonotype was detected many times. This sequence joins TRBV7-9 and TRBJ1-1; D is unresolved. The CDR3 spans 15 residues. Trimming stripped 3 bases from V and 5 bases from J, with 16 bases between. CDR1 and CDR2 (germline): SEHNR, FQNEAQ (reference sequence). The CDR3 DNA sequence: TGTGCCAGCAGCTTCAAGGCAACATATGGGACTGAAGCTTTCTTT. It yields the protein CASSFKATYGTEAFF.